These 9 T cell receptor beta chains were sequenced from one sample in a study of vaccination and CD4 T cells after COVID-19. The treatment here: approximately 10-day PBMC culture with coronavirus spike peptide pools or control peptides (ViraFEST assay). The antigens of these receptors remain unknown. The Oncomine TCR Beta short-read assay sequenced DNA from cultured CD4+ T cells. One entry per CDR3 protein results from TCRdb running MiXCR on the PCR reads. Counted here are about 11,000 distinct CDR3 sequences, about 41% occurring once; the ten biggest clones make up about a fifth. Specimen: cultured CD4+ T cells from blood, collected after SARS-CoV-2 vaccination. All receptors come from a human donor with COVID-19.

This chain uses TRBV20-1 with TRBJ1-6, with a tentative D call TRBD1 (6 bases). Trimming shortened V by 6 bases and J by 6 bases, and 15 bases separated the two germline ends. This CDR3 comprises 14 residues. Per the germline V gene, CDR1 is DFQATT and CDR2 is SNEGSKA (reference sequence). The CDR3 here is CSADLTGSNSPLHF. CDR3 DNA sequence: TGCAGTGCCGATTTAACAGGGTCTAATTCACCCCTCCACTTT.

This clonotype has just a few counts. The chain recombines TRBV20-1 with TRBJ2-3; D not resolved. V dropped 1 base and J dropped 0 bases, with 17 bases sitting between them. The germline CDR1 and CDR2 sequences are DFQATT and SNEGSKA (reference sequence). This CDR3 is built from 17 residues. The CDR3 coding sequence is TGCAGTGCTAGAGTCCGCGGTAACGACCGGAGCACAGATACGCAGTATTTT. This sequence encodes CSARVRGNDRSTDTQYF.

The rearrangement uses TRBV28 and TRBJ2-7; 7 bases are a match to TRBD1. Germline loops: CDR1 MDHEN, CDR2 SYDVKM. The CDR3 contains 13 residues. The V segment lost 6 bases and the J segment 2 bases; nucleotides outside the gene matches: 4. The CDR3 here is CASRRQGPYEQYF. The CDR3 DNA reads as TGTGCCAGCAGGAGACAGGGACCCTACGAGCAGTACTTC.

This chain links TRBV7-9 with TRBJ2-5; no reliable D call. V was cut by 5 bases and J by 2 bases, with 12 bases left in between. The CDR3 is 14 residues long. The V gene's germline CDR1 is SEHNR and CDR2 FQNEAQ (reference sequence). The CDR3 is CASSQNGFQETQYF. The CDR3 DNA sequence: TGTGCCAGCAGCCAAAATGGTTTTCAAGAGACCCAGTACTTC.

This clonotype was observed a handful of times. The chain has TRBV7-8 and TRBJ1-1, with D hard to call. The V and J ends lost 3 bases and 1 base respectively, with 9 bases between them. The CDR3 runs 14 residues. The germline gives CDR1 SGHVS, CDR2 FQNEAQ. The CDR3 bases are TGTGCCAGCAGCTTGGTACAGAGGAACACTGAAGCTTTCTTT. It encodes CASSLVQRNTEAFF.

This clonotype was seen a handful of times. The chain links TRBV21-1 to TRBJ2-3; TRBD2, the D gene given by the table, was not confirmed from the DNA. TRBV21-1 represents a pseudogene. The CDR3 runs to 16 residues. CDR3 sequence: CASSTGTSSTTDTQYF. CDR3 bases: TGTGCCAGCAGCACCGGGACTAGTTCCACCACAGATACGCAGTATTTT.

The rearrangement links TRBV24-1 to TRBJ2-1; D possibly corresponds to TRBD1 (5 bases). The germline V and J ends were trimmed by 4 bases and 7 bases, with 13 bases remaining between them. Germline V CDR1 and CDR2: KGHDR, SFDVKD. This CDR3 is built from 14 residues. The CDR3 loop is CATSDPKKGNEQFF. The CDR3, as DNA: TGTGCCACCAGTGACCCCAAGAAGGGGAATGAGCAGTTCTTC.

This chain uses TRBV12-3 or TRBV12-4 with TRBJ1-2; TRBD1 might be the D (6 bases). The V gene lost 4 bases and the J gene lost 6 bases, with 12 bases spanning the gap. This CDR3 contains 13 residues. The DNA for the CDR3 is TGTGCCAGCAGTTCCGTACAGGGACATGGCTACACCTTC. Protein product: CASSSVQGHGYTF.

This chain links TRBV21-1 with TRBJ2-5; the D call TRBD1 from the table was never checked on the DNA. TRBV21-1 is deemed a pseudogene. This CDR3 is built from 15 residues. DNA for the CDR3: TGTGCCAGCAGCAAGAACGCAGGGGTCGAAGAGACCCAGTACTTC. Protein product: CASSKNAGVEETQYF.